A selection of T cell receptor beta chains follows, all from one sample in a study of blood T cell repertoires in COVID-19. The data were produced by immunoSEQ multiplex PCR, yet TCRdb's version contains in-frame clones alone and is incomplete. This table holds 100,000 to 120,000 clones, 76% found once. Sample: peripheral blood. All receptors come from a woman older than 75 with acute or convalescent COVID-19. The CDR3 runs from the conserved cysteine through the conserved F or W. Each record gives: D gene, J gene, V gene, CDR3 length, clone size, CDR3 protein, CDR3 DNA. The D gene is left open where the match is weak. Some rows mark clone size as missing; the rest say once, few, many or name a class of expanded clone.

D: NA
J: TRBJ2-1
V: TRBV6-5
length: 13
size: NA
CDR3: CASSYSHYNEQFF
DNA: TGTGCCAGCAGTTACTCTCACTACAATGAGCAGTTCTTC

D: NA
J: TRBJ2-7
V: TRBV21-1
length: 16
size: NA
CDR3: CASSKAEPCTYYEQYF
DNA: TGTGCCAGCAGCAAAGCTGAGCCCTGTACTTACTACGAGCAGTACTTC

D: NA
J: TRBJ2-3
V: TRBV7-6
length: 11
size: NA
CDR3: CASSPADTQYF
DNA: TGTGCCAGCAGCCCTGCAGATACGCAGTATTTT

D: NA
J: TRBJ1-1
V: TRBV4-2
length: 16
size: few
CDR3: CASSQRPDSLNTEAFF
DNA: TGTGCCAGCAGCCAACGTCCAGACAGCTTGAACACTGAAGCTTTCTTT

D: TRBD1
J: TRBJ1-6
V: TRBV5-8
length: 16
size: NA
CDR3: CASSFTGTGTRSPLHF
DNA: TGTGCCAGCAGCTTCACCGGGACAGGGACTCGTTCACCCCTCCACTTT

D: TRBD1
J: TRBJ1-1
V: TRBV5-6
length: 14
size: NA
CDR3: CASSLAGGNTEAFF
DNA: TGTGCCAGCAGCTTGGCAGGGGGGAACACTGAAGCTTTCTTT

D: TRBD2
J: TRBJ2-3
V: TRBV11-3
length: 17
size: NA
CDR3: CASSIAWLAGGSDTQYF
DNA: TGTGCCAGCAGTATAGCATGGCTAGCGGGAGGTTCAGATACGCAGTATTTT

D: TRBD1
J: TRBJ1-5
V: TRBV16
length: 12
size: NA
CDR3: CASSQGTAPQHF
DNA: TGTGCCAGCAGCCAAGGGACAGCACCCCAGCATTTT

D: TRBD2
J: TRBJ2-2
V: TRBV6-1
length: 21
size: NA
CDR3: CASSEYALGTSGGLRTGELFF
DNA: TGTGCCAGCAGTGAATACGCCCTCGGGACTAGCGGGGGATTGCGCACCGGGGAGCTGTTTTTT

D: TRBD1
J: TRBJ1-2
V: TRBV7-9
length: 14
size: NA
CDR3: CASSNGFRQGGYTF
DNA: TGTGCCAGCAGCAACGGGTTCAGACAGGGTGGCTACACCTTC

D: TRBD2
J: TRBJ2-1
V: TRBV11-3
length: 14
size: NA
CDR3: CASSRTSGYNEQFF
DNA: TGTGCCAGCAGCAGGACTAGCGGATACAATGAGCAGTTCTTC

D: NA
J: TRBJ1-6
V: TRBV7-3
length: 12
size: many
CDR3: CASRAPNSPLHF
DNA: TGTGCCAGCAGGGCCCCCAATTCACCCCTCCACTTT

D: TRBD1
J: TRBJ1-6
V: TRBV9
length: 15
size: NA
CDR3: CASSAGQGYNSPLHF
DNA: TGTGCCAGCAGCGCCGGACAGGGCTATAATTCACCCCTCCACTTT

D: TRBD1
J: TRBJ2-5
V: TRBV10-3
length: 15
size: once
CDR3: CAISESGQGMETQYF
DNA: TGTGCCATCAGTGAGTCGGGACAGGGCATGGAGACCCAGTACTTC

D: NA
J: TRBJ1-4
V: TRBV2
length: 15
size: once
CDR3: CASSLLTATNEKLFF
DNA: TGTGCCAGCAGCCTCCTCACTGCAACTAATGAAAAACTGTTTTTT

D: TRBD2
J: TRBJ2-3
V: TRBV19
length: 15
size: NA
CDR3: CASSILADTTDTQYF
DNA: TGTGCCAGTAGTATACTAGCGGACACCACAGATACGCAGTATTTT

D: TRBD1
J: TRBJ1-5
V: TRBV28
length: 14
size: NA
CDR3: CASRSGTGEQPQHF
DNA: TGTGCCAGCAGGAGTGGGACAGGGGAGCAGCCCCAGCATTTT

D: TRBD1
J: TRBJ2-7
V: TRBV6-5
length: 14
size: NA
CDR3: CASSRGTGNYEQYF
DNA: TGTGCCAGCAGTCGCGGGACAGGGAACTACGAGCAGTACTTC

D: NA
J: TRBJ2-3
V: TRBV5-5
length: 12
size: NA
CDR3: CASSHNTDTQYF
DNA: TGTGCCAGCAGCCACAACACAGATACGCAGTATTTT

D: TRBD2
J: TRBJ2-2
V: TRBV6-2/TRBV6-3
length: 14
size: NA
CDR3: CASSYNAGVGELFF
DNA: TGTGCCAGCAGTTACAACGCGGGGGTCGGGGAGCTGTTTTTT

D: TRBD1
J: TRBJ2-2
V: TRBV9
length: 16
size: NA
CDR3: CASSAGTAANTGELFF
DNA: TGTGCCAGCAGCGCGGGGACAGCCGCGAACACCGGGGAGCTGTTTTTT

D: NA
J: TRBJ1-2
V: TRBV25-1
length: 13
size: NA
CDR3: CASSAAGAYGYTF
DNA: TGTGCCAGCAGTGCTGCGGGGGCCTATGGCTACACCTTC

D: NA
J: TRBJ2-5
V: TRBV27
length: 12
size: NA
CDR3: CASTSSGETQYF
DNA: TGTGCCAGCACTTCCTCGGGGGAGACCCAGTACTTC

D: NA
J: TRBJ1-1
V: TRBV7-2
length: 14
size: few
CDR3: CASSLARESTEAFF
DNA: TGTGCCAGCAGCTTAGCTCGGGAGAGCACTGAAGCTTTCTTT

D: TRBD1
J: TRBJ1-4
V: TRBV3-1/TRBV3-2
length: 13
size: few
CDR3: CASSQSRDRGLFF
DNA: TGTGCCAGCAGCCAAAGCCGGGACAGGGGACTGTTTTTT

D: NA
J: TRBJ1-3
V: TRBV3-1/TRBV3-2
length: 15
size: NA
CDR3: CASSQTGSSGNTIYF
DNA: TGTGCCAGCAGCCAAACAGGGAGCTCTGGAAACACCATATATTTT

D: NA
J: TRBJ2-7
V: TRBV27
length: 12
size: NA
CDR3: CASSASSYEQYF
DNA: TGTGCCAGCAGTGCCAGCTCCTACGAGCAGTACTTC

D: NA
J: TRBJ2-1
V: TRBV12-5
length: 15
size: few
CDR3: CASGLGISDYNEQFF
DNA: TGTGCTAGTGGTTTGGGAATCTCAGACTACAATGAGCAGTTCTTC

D: TRBD2
J: TRBJ2-4
V: TRBV13
length: 15
size: NA
CDR3: CASSGGGAAKNIQYF
DNA: TGTGCCAGCAGCGGCGGGGGGGCAGCCAAAAACATTCAGTACTTC

D: NA
J: TRBJ1-2
V: TRBV30
length: 11
size: few
CDR3: CAWSAGYGYTF
DNA: TGTGCCTGGAGCGCGGGCTATGGCTACACCTTC

D: NA
J: TRBJ2-7
V: TRBV6-5
length: 15
size: NA
CDR3: CASKGHPGASYEQYF
DNA: TGTGCCAGCAAAGGACATCCTGGGGCCTCCTACGAGCAGTACTTC

D: NA
J: TRBJ2-2
V: TRBV6-5
length: 13
size: NA
CDR3: CASSQGWTGELFF
DNA: TGTGCCAGCAGTCAGGGGTGGACCGGGGAGCTGTTTTTT

D: NA
J: TRBJ1-1
V: TRBV12-3/TRBV12-4
length: 13
size: NA
CDR3: CASRGGRLTEAFF
DNA: TGTGCCAGCAGGGGGGGGAGGTTAACTGAAGCTTTCTTT

D: TRBD2
J: TRBJ2-3
V: TRBV29-1
length: 17
size: few
CDR3: CSVEPLRTSGRADTQYF
DNA: TGCAGCGTTGAGCCCTTAAGGACTAGCGGGAGGGCAGATACGCAGTATTTT

D: TRBD1
J: TRBJ1-6
V: TRBV5-5
length: 16
size: NA
CDR3: CASSAQPGQNNSPLHF
DNA: TGTGCCAGCAGCGCGCAACCGGGACAGAATAATTCACCCCTCCACTTT

D: TRBD1
J: TRBJ1-6
V: TRBV30
length: 12
size: few
CDR3: CAWTRGNSPLHF
DNA: TGTGCCTGGACCAGGGGGAATTCACCCCTCCACTTT